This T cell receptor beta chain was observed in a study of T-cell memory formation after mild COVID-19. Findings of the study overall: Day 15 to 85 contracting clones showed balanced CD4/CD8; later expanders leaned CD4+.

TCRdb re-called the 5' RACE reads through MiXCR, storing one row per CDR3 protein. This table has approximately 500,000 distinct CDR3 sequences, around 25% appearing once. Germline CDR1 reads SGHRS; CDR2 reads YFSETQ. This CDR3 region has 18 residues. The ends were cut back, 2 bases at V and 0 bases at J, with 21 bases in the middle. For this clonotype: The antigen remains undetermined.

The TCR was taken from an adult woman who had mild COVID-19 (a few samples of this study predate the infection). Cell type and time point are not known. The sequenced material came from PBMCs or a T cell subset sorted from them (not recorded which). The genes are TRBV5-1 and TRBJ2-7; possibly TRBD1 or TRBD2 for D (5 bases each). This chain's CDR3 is CASSFSYRSGTYSYEQYF. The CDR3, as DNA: TGCGCCAGCAGCTTTTCTTATAGATCCGGGACGTACTCCTACGAGCAGTACTTC.